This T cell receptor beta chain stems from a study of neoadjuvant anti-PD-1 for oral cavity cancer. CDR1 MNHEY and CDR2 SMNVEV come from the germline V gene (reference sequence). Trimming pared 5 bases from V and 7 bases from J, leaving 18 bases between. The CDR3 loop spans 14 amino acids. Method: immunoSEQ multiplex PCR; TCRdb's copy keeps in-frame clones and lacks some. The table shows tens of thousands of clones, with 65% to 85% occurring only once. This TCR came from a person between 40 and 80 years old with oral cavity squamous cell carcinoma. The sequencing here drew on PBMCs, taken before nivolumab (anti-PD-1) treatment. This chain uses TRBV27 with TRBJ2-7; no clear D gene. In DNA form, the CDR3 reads TGTGCCAGCAGTCCCTGGACCATACGTAGGGAGCAGTACTTC. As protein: CASSPWTIRREQYF.